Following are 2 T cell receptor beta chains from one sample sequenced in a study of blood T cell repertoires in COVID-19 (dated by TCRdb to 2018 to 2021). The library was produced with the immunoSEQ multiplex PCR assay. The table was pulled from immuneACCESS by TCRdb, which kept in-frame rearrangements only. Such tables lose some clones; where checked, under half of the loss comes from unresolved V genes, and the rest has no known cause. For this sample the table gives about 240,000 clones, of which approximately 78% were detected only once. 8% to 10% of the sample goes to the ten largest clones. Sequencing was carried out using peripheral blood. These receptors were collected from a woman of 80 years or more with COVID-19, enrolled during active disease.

Here the CDR3 reads CASTSGGAKIYTEAFF. CDR3 in DNA: TGTGCCAGTACCTCAGGGGGCGCAAAGATCTACACTGAAGCTTTCTTT. The genes are TRBV19 and TRBJ1-1; 8 bases are shared with TRBD1. Germline V gene lookup returns CDR1 LNHDA and CDR2 SQIVND (reference sequence). Trimming removed 7 bases from V and 3 bases from J; junction bases left unmatched: 13. This CDR3 has 16 amino acids. The whole variable domain, remainder taken from reference TRBV19 and TRBJ1-1, is DGGITQSPKYLFRKEGQNVTLSCEQNLNHDAMYWYRQDPGQGLRLIYYSQIVNDFQKGDIAEGYSVSREKKESFPLTVTSAQKNPTAFYLCASTSGGAKIYTEAFFGQGTRLTVV.

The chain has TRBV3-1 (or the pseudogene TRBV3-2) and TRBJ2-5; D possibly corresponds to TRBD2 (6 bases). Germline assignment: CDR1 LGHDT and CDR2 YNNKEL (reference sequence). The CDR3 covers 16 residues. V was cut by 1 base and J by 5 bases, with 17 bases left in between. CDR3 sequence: CASSQVWLASGETQYF. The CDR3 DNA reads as TGTGCCAGCAGCCAAGTGTGGCTAGCGAGCGGGGAGACCCAGTACTTC.